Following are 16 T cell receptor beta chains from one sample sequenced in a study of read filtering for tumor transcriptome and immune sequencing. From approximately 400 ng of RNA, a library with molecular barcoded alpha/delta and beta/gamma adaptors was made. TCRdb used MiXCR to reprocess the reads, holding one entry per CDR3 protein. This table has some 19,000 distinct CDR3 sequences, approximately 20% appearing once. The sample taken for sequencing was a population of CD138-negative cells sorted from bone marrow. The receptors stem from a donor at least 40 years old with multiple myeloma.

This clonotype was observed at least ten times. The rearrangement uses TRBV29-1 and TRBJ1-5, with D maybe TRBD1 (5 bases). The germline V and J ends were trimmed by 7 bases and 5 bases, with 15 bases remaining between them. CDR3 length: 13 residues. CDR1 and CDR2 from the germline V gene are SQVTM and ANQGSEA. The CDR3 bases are TGCAGCGGCTCGTGGGGGACCGATCAGCCCCAGCATTTT. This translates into CSGSWGTDQPQHF.

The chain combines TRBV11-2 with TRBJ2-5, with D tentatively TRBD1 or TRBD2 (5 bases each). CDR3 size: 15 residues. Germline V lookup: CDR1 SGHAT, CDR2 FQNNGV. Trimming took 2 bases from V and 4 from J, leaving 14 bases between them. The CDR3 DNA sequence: TGTGCCAGCAGCTTATGGATGGGGGTGTTAGAGACCCAGTACTTC. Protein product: CASSLWMGVLETQYF. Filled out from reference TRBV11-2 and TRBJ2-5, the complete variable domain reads EAGVAQSPRYKIIEKRQSVAFWCNPISGHATLYWYQQILGQGPKLLIQFQNNGVVDDSQLPKDRFSAERLKGVDSTLKIQPAKLEDSAVYLCASSLWMGVLETQYFGPGTRLLVL.

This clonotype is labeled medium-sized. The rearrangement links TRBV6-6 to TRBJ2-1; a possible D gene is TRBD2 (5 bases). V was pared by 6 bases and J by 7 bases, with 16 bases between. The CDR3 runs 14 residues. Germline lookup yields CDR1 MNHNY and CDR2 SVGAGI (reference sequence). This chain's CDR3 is CASSSPGERNEQFF. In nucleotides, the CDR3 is TGTGCCAGCAGCTCCCCCGGGGAAAGAAATGAGCAGTTCTTC.

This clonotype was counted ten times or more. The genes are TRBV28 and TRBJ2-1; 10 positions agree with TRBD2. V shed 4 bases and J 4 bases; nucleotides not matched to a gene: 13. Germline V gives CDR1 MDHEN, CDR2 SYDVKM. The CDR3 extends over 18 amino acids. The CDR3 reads CASSSYGGTSEGYNEQFF. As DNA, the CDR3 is TGTGCCAGCAGTTCCTATGGGGGGACTAGCGAGGGTTACAATGAGCAGTTCTTC.

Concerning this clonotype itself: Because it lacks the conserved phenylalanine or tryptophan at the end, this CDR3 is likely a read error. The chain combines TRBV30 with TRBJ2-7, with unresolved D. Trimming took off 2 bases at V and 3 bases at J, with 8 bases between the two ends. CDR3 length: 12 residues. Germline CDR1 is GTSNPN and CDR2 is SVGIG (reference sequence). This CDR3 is CAWSPGSYEQYL. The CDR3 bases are TGTGCCTGGAGTCCGGGCAGCTACGAGCAGTACCTC.

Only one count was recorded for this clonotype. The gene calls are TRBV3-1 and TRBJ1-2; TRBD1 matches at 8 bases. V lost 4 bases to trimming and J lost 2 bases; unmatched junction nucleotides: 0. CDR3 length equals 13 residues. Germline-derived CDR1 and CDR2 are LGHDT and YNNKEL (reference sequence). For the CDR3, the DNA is TGTGCCAGCAGCCGGACAGGGAACTATGGCTACACCTTC. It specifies CASSRTGNYGYTF.

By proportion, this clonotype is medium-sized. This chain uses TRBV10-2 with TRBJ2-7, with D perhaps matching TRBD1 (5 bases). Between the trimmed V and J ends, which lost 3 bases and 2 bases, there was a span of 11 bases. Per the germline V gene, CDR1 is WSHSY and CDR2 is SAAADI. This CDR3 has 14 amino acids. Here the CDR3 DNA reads TGCGCCAGCAGTGAAGCAGGGTTAACCTACGAGCAGTACTTC. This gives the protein CASSEAGLTYEQYF.

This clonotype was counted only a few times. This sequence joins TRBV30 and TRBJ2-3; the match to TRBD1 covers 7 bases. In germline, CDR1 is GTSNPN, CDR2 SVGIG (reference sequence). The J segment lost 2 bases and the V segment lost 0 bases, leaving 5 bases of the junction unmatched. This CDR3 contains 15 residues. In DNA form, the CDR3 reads TGTGCCTGGAGTGTCGGGACAGCAAACACAGATACGCAGTATTTT. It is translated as CAWSVGTANTDTQYF.

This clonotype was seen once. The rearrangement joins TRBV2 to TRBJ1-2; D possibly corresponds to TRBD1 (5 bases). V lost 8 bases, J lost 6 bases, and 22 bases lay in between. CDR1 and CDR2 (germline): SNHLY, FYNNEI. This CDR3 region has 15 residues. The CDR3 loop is CASLGHSIQGHGYTF. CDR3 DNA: TGTGCCAGCCTGGGGCACTCAATTCAGGGTCATGGCTACACCTTC.

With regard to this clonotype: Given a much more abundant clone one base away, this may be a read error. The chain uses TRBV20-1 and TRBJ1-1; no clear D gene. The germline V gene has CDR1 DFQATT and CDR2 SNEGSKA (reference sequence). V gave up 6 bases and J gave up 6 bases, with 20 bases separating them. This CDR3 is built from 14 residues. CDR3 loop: CSARQLGKSAEAFF. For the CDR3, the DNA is TGCAGTGCCCGCCAGTTAGGAAAGTCCGCTGAAGCTTTCTTT.

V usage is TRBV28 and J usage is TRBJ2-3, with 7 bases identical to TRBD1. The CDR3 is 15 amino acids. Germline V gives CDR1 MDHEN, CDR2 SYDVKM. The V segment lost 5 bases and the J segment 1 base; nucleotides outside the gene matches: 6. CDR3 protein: CASSPTGERTDTQYF. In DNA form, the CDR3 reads TGTGCCAGCAGTCCAACAGGGGAACGCACAGATACGCAGTATTTT.

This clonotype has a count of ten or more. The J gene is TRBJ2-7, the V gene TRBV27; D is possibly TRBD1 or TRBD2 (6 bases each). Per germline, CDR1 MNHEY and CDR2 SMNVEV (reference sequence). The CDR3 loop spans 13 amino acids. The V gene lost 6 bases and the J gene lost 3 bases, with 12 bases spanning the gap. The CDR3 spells CASRHRGDYEQYF. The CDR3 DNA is TGTGCCAGCAGACATAGGGGGGACTACGAGCAGTACTTC.

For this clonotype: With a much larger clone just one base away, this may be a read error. CDR3 in amino acids: CAITGTSNNEQFF. Here the CDR3 DNA reads TGTGCCATCACCGGGACTAGCAACAATGAGCAGTTCTTC. The chain carries TRBV10-3 and TRBJ2-1; 9 nucleotides match TRBD2. CDR1 and CDR2 from the germline V gene are ENHRY and SYGVKD. V dropped 7 bases and J dropped 5; count of bases not matched to a gene: 3. The CDR3 runs 13 residues.

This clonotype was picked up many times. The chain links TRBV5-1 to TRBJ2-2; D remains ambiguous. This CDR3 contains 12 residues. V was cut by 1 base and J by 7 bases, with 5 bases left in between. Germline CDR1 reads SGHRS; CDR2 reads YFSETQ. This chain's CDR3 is CASSLLVGELFF. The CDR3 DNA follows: TGCGCCAGCAGCTTGTTGGTCGGGGAGCTGTTTTTT.

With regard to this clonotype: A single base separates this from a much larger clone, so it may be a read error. CDR3 nucleotide sequence: TGTGCCAGCAGTCCCCTCAAGCAGCAGAGGTACGGCACTGAAGCTTTCTTT. Translating gives CASSPLKQQRYGTEAFF. The chain has TRBV28 and TRBJ1-1; no definite D call. This CDR3 spans 17 amino acids. Germline V gene sequence: CDR1 MDHEN, CDR2 SYDVKM. V lost 5 bases, J lost 4 bases, and 23 bases lay in between.

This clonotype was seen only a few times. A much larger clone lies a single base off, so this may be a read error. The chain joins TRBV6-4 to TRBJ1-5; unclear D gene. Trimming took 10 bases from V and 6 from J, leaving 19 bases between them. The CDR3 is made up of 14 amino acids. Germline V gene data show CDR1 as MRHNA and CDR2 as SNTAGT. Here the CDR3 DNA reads TGTGCCACCCCCCCCGGCCGCGGCAGTCAGCCCCAGCATTTT. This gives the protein CATPPGRGSQPQHF.